Listed below are T cell receptor beta chains from one sample, sequenced in a study of cytomegalovirus exposure and HLA in healthy donors. The repertoire was sequenced with immunoSEQ multiplex PCR; TCRdb's copy has only in-frame clones and lacks some. The table has over 150,000 clones, over 60% seen once. The sample was PBMCs. The receptor source for this set is a woman in her twenties or thirties in good health and CMV-seronegative. Both conserved end residues are part of each CDR3. D genes are given only for firm matches. Clone size appears in some rows only: once, few, many, or a class for an expanded clone.

V gene: TRBV6-5
clone size: NA
J gene: TRBJ2-2
D gene: TRBD1
CDR3 protein: CASSYSTGSGELFF
CDR3 DNA: TGTGCCAGCAGTTACTCGACAGGGAGCGGGGAGCTGTTTTTT

V gene: TRBV9
clone size: few
J gene: TRBJ1-5
D gene: NA
CDR3 protein: CASSAGGAGQPQHF
CDR3 DNA: TGTGCCAGCAGCGCGGGAGGGGCAGGTCAGCCCCAGCATTTT

V gene: TRBV5-1
clone size: NA
J gene: TRBJ2-5
D gene: NA
CDR3 protein: CASSLEGQETQYF
CDR3 DNA: TGCGCCAGCAGCTTGGAGGGGCAAGAGACCCAGTACTTC

V gene: TRBV19
clone size: NA
J gene: TRBJ1-5
D gene: TRBD1
CDR3 protein: CASSMTLGQGRNQPQHF
CDR3 DNA: TGTGCCAGTAGTATGACTCTCGGACAGGGGCGCAATCAGCCCCAGCATTTT

V gene: TRBV2
clone size: once
J gene: TRBJ2-2
D gene: TRBD1
CDR3 protein: CASMVGGKNGELFF
CDR3 DNA: TGTGCCAGCATGGTAGGGGGCAAAAACGGGGAGCTGTTTTTT

V gene: TRBV11-2
clone size: NA
J gene: TRBJ1-4
D gene: NA
CDR3 protein: CASSPLEDRGEKLFF
CDR3 DNA: TGTGCCAGCAGTCCCCTCGAGGACAGAGGAGAAAAACTGTTTTTT

V gene: TRBV5-1
clone size: NA
J gene: TRBJ2-1
D gene: TRBD2
CDR3 protein: CASSSGLAGYNEQFF
CDR3 DNA: TGCGCCAGCAGCTCGGGACTAGCGGGTTACAATGAGCAGTTCTTC

V gene: TRBV15
clone size: many
J gene: TRBJ1-4
D gene: NA
CDR3 protein: CATSTDQGGFDEKLFF
CDR3 DNA: TGTGCCACCAGCACAGACCAAGGGGGATTTGATGAAAAACTGTTTTTT

V gene: TRBV28
clone size: few
J gene: TRBJ1-1
D gene: NA
CDR3 protein: CASSSPGHVLFDTEAFF
CDR3 DNA: TGTGCCAGCAGTTCACCGGGACACGTCTTGTTCGACACTGAAGCTTTCTTT

V gene: TRBV7-9
clone size: NA
J gene: TRBJ1-3
D gene: TRBD1
CDR3 protein: CASSLALGTGSSTIYF
CDR3 DNA: TGTGCCAGCAGCTTAGCCCTTGGGACAGGGAGTAGCACCATATATTTT

V gene: TRBV7-9
clone size: few
J gene: TRBJ1-1
D gene: NA
CDR3 protein: CASSLVAGSLNTEAFF
CDR3 DNA: TGTGCCAGCAGCTTAGTGGCTGGTAGCCTGAACACTGAAGCTTTCTTT

V gene: TRBV7-9
clone size: NA
J gene: TRBJ1-4
D gene: NA
CDR3 protein: CASSPGGSEKLFF
CDR3 DNA: TGTGCCAGCAGCCCGGGGGGTTCCGAAAAACTGTTTTTT

V gene: TRBV5-4
clone size: NA
J gene: TRBJ1-4
D gene: NA
CDR3 protein: CASSFSVATNEKLFF
CDR3 DNA: TGTGCCAGCAGCTTCTCAGTTGCAACTAATGAAAAACTGTTTTTT

V gene: TRBV27
clone size: NA
J gene: TRBJ2-7
D gene: NA
CDR3 protein: CASSLESGYYEQYF
CDR3 DNA: TGTGCCAGCAGTTTGGAGAGCGGTTACTACGAGCAGTACTTC

V gene: TRBV7-9
clone size: few
J gene: TRBJ1-3
D gene: TRBD1
CDR3 protein: CASSERQGLSGNTIYF
CDR3 DNA: TGTGCCAGCAGCGAACGACAGGGACTCTCTGGAAACACCATATATTTT

V gene: TRBV27
clone size: NA
J gene: TRBJ2-1
D gene: TRBD1
CDR3 protein: CASSTTGGSRNEQFF
CDR3 DNA: TGTGCCAGCAGTACTACAGGGGGGTCTCGAAATGAGCAGTTCTTC

V gene: TRBV25-1
clone size: few
J gene: TRBJ1-4
D gene: NA
CDR3 protein: CASSEGLFF
CDR3 DNA: TGTGCCAGCAGCGAGGGACTGTTTTTT

V gene: TRBV4-2
clone size: NA
J gene: TRBJ1-3
D gene: NA
CDR3 protein: CASSQEPPGNSGNTIYF
CDR3 DNA: TGTGCCAGCAGCCAAGAACCGCCAGGGAACTCTGGAAACACCATATATTTT

V gene: TRBV7-8
clone size: once
J gene: TRBJ1-2
D gene: NA
CDR3 protein: CASSPRTVGKYGYTF
CDR3 DNA: TGTGCCAGCAGCCCAAGGACAGTTGGGAAATATGGCTACACCTTC

V gene: TRBV19
clone size: NA
J gene: TRBJ2-7
D gene: NA
CDR3 protein: CASTPTVLSYEQYF
CDR3 DNA: TGTGCCAGTACCCCTACAGTGCTCTCCTACGAGCAGTACTTC

V gene: TRBV7-2
clone size: NA
J gene: TRBJ2-7
D gene: TRBD2
CDR3 protein: CASSRTSGGAYEQYF
CDR3 DNA: TGTGCCAGCAGCAGGACTAGCGGGGGGGCGTACGAGCAGTACTTC

V gene: TRBV29-1
clone size: NA
J gene: TRBJ2-7
D gene: TRBD1
CDR3 protein: CSVRTGSYEQYF
CDR3 DNA: TGCAGCGTACGGACAGGATCCTACGAGCAGTACTTC

V gene: TRBV6-6
clone size: NA
J gene: TRBJ1-2
D gene: TRBD1
CDR3 protein: CASGPPGQGAGGYTF
CDR3 DNA: TGTGCCAGCGGGCCTCCGGGACAGGGGGCGGGTGGCTACACCTTC

V gene: TRBV6-5
clone size: NA
J gene: TRBJ2-7
D gene: NA
CDR3 protein: CASSYSWQGSSYEQYF
CDR3 DNA: TGTGCCAGCAGTTACTCCTGGCAGGGATCCTCCTACGAGCAGTACTTC

V gene: TRBV4-1
clone size: NA
J gene: TRBJ2-1
D gene: NA
CDR3 protein: CASSGRVGSSYNEQFF
CDR3 DNA: TGCGCCAGCAGCGGACGCGTTGGGAGCTCCTACAATGAGCAGTTCTTC

V gene: TRBV5-6
clone size: NA
J gene: TRBJ2-7
D gene: TRBD2
CDR3 protein: CASSVYSGAGYDEQYF
CDR3 DNA: TGTGCCAGCAGCGTCTATAGCGGGGCCGGATACGACGAGCAGTACTTC

V gene: TRBV5-1
clone size: NA
J gene: TRBJ1-6
D gene: TRBD1
CDR3 protein: CASSSGQKNSPLHF
CDR3 DNA: TGCGCCAGCAGCTCGGGACAGAAAAATTCACCCCTCCACTTT

V gene: TRBV7-6
clone size: once
J gene: TRBJ2-5
D gene: TRBD2
CDR3 protein: CASSSGGSETQYF
CDR3 DNA: TGTGCCAGCAGCTCCGGGGGGTCAGAGACCCAGTACTTC

V gene: TRBV10-3
clone size: once
J gene: TRBJ2-7
D gene: NA
CDR3 protein: CACRTDSYEQYF
CDR3 DNA: TGTGCCTGTCGAACAGACTCCTACGAGCAGTACTTC

V gene: TRBV15
clone size: once
J gene: TRBJ2-7
D gene: TRBD1
CDR3 protein: CATSRDRDRGYEQYF
CDR3 DNA: TGTGCCACCAGCAGAGATCGGGACAGGGGGTACGAGCAGTACTTC

V gene: TRBV2
clone size: once
J gene: TRBJ2-6
D gene: TRBD2
CDR3 protein: CAGRTSGYSGANVLTF
CDR3 DNA: TGTGCCGGTCGTACTAGCGGGTACTCTGGGGCCAACGTCCTGACTTTC

V gene: TRBV27
clone size: NA
J gene: TRBJ2-7
D gene: TRBD2
CDR3 protein: CASSAGLAGQSYEQYF
CDR3 DNA: TGTGCCAGCAGTGCGGGACTAGCGGGCCAGTCCTACGAGCAGTACTTC

V gene: TRBV29-1
clone size: NA
J gene: TRBJ1-2
D gene: NA
CDR3 protein: CSVGTDYYGYTF
CDR3 DNA: TGCAGCGTTGGGACAGACTACTATGGCTACACCTTC

V gene: TRBV7-9
clone size: NA
J gene: TRBJ2-2
D gene: NA
CDR3 protein: CSSTKTWGGNTGELFF
CDR3 DNA: TGTTCCAGCACCAAGACCTGGGGCGGGAACACCGGGGAGCTGTTTTTT

V gene: TRBV7-2
clone size: NA
J gene: TRBJ2-1
D gene: TRBD1
CDR3 protein: CASRKGGSSYNEQFF
CDR3 DNA: TGTGCCAGCAGAAAAGGGGGCAGCTCCTACAATGAGCAGTTCTTC

V gene: TRBV19
clone size: NA
J gene: TRBJ2-7
D gene: TRBD2
CDR3 protein: CASSIGGLAGHYEQYF
CDR3 DNA: TGTGCCAGTAGTATAGGGGGACTAGCGGGACACTACGAGCAGTACTTC

V gene: TRBV6-1
clone size: NA
J gene: TRBJ1-6
D gene: TRBD1
CDR3 protein: CTSSELATGSNSPLHF
CDR3 DNA: TGTACCAGCAGTGAACTAGCGACAGGGAGTAATTCACCCCTCCACTTT